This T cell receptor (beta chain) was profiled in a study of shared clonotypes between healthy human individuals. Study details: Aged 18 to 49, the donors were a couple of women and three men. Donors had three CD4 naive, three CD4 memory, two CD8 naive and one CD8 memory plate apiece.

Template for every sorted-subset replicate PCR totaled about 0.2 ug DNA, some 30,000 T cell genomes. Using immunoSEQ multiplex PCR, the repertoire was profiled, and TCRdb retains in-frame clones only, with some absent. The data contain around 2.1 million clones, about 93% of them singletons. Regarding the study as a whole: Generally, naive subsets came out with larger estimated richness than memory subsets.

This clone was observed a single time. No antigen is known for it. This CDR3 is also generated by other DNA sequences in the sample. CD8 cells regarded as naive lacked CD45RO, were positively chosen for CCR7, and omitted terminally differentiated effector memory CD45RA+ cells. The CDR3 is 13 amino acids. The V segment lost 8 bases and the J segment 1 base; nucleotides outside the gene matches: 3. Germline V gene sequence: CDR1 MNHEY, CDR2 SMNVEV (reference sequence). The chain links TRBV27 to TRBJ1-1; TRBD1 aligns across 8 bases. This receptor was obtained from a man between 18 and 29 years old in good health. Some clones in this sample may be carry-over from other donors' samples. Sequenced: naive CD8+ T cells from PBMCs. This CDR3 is CASRGQGNTEAFF. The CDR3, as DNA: TGTGCCAGCCGAGGACAGGGGAACACTGAAGCTTTCTTT.